This T cell receptor (beta chain) emerged from a study of early T cells in non-severe SARS-CoV-2 infection. Study-level information: Sequencing of unsorted whole blood was done on bulk RNA, leaving chains unpaired.

Findings of the study overall: In VDJdb matching, anti-spike CD8 responses were favored while private and CD4 specificities went missing.

Note on this clonotype: What it recognizes is unknown.

Attachment of unique molecular identifiers was made to individual cDNA molecules. MiXCR was run by TCRdb on the 5' RACE reads, yielding one entry per CDR3 protein. Counted here are around 57,000 distinct CDR3 sequences, around 13% occurring once; the ten biggest clones make up roughly 4%. V lost 6 bases to trimming and J lost 0 bases, with 9 bases between them. This CDR3 has 13 residues. The germline V gene encodes CDR1 MNHEY and CDR2 SMNVEV (reference sequence). V usage is TRBV27 and J usage is TRBJ2-7; D possibly uses TRBD1 or TRBD2 (5 bases each). This TCR was recovered from an adult who was a healthcare worker with PCR-confirmed SARS-CoV-2 infection or an uninfected control (not recorded which). The sample consisted of whole blood. CDR3: CASRGTSSYEQYF. The CDR3 bases are TGTGCCAGCAGGGGGACGTCCTCCTACGAGCAGTACTTC.